These 23 T cell receptor beta chains came from one sample sequenced in a study of blood T cell repertoires in COVID-19. Sequencing used immunoSEQ multiplex PCR; TCRdb keeps in-frame clones, though not all of them. This sample carries some 110,000 clones, less than 90% of them seen once, and the ten largest clones take around 4%. Sequencing was done on a sample of peripheral blood. The source is a man aged 45-65 years with acute or convalescent COVID-19.

V usage is TRBV28 and J usage is TRBJ1-1; 10 positions match TRBD1. The CDR3 runs to 15 residues. CDR1 is MDHEN, CDR2 SYDVKM, per germline. J lost 4 bases, V lost 4 bases, and 6 bases had no gene match. CDR3: CASSSWTGGGTEAFF. The CDR3 nucleotides are TGTGCCAGCAGTTCCTGGACAGGGGGAGGCACTGAAGCTTTCTTT.

The rearrangement uses TRBV30 and TRBJ2-7; TRBD1 matches 7 bases. There are 14 residues in the CDR3. Germline V gives CDR1 GTSNPN, CDR2 SVGIG (reference sequence). The V and J ends lost 2 bases and 2 bases, in that order; junction bases with no gene match: 6. The CDR3 loop is CAWSWSGGTYEQYF. The CDR3 DNA reads as TGTGCCTGGAGTTGGTCAGGGGGTACCTACGAGCAGTACTTC.

J is TRBJ2-2 and V is TRBV14, with 13 positions matching TRBD2. Germline CDR1 is SGHDN and CDR2 is FVKESK. This CDR3 comprises 16 residues. Trimming at V came to 3 bases and at J to 3 bases, leaving 1 base not matched to a gene. Written as DNA, the CDR3 is TGTGCCAGCAGCCAGGGACTAGCGGGATACACCGGGGAGCTGTTTTTT. Protein sequence: CASSQGLAGYTGELFF.

V and J are TRBV13 and TRBJ2-2, with D perhaps TRBD2 (6 bases). Trimming stripped 6 bases from V and 1 base from J, with 12 bases between. The germline CDR1 and CDR2 sequences are PRHDT and FYEKMQ (reference sequence). This CDR3 spans 15 amino acids. The CDR3, as DNA: TGTGCCAGCAGGCGCGGGGAAAGGAACACCGGGGAGCTGTTTTTT. This codes for CASRRGERNTGELFF.

This sequence joins TRBV5-4 and TRBJ1-1, with TRBD1 identical over 7 bases. CDR3 length: 13 residues. The V segment lost 4 bases and the J segment 10 bases; nucleotides outside the gene matches: 10. Germline-derived CDR1 and CDR2 are SGHNT and YYREEE (reference sequence). In DNA, the CDR3 is TGTGCCAGCAGCCTACCTGGACAGGAGCGAGCTTTCTTT. Residues: CASSLPGQERAFF.

This chain uses TRBV7-8 with TRBJ2-1; possibly TRBD1 for D (5 bases). Trimming cost V 0 bases and J 12 bases, with 15 bases left between them. The CDR3 is 14 residues long. CDR1 and CDR2 (germline): SGHVS, FQNEAQ. The CDR3: CASSLAQGGSRQFF. The CDR3 region has the DNA TGTGCCAGCAGCTTAGCGCAGGGCGGTTCGAGGCAGTTCTTC.

The chain recombines TRBV7-9 with TRBJ1-5, with 7 bases that match TRBD1. After removal of 4 bases from V and 7 bases from J, the junction contained 7 bases not matched to a gene. CDR3 length: 14 amino acids. Per the germline V gene, CDR1 is SEHNR and CDR2 is FQNEAQ (reference sequence). The CDR3 DNA is TGTGCCAGCAGCTCCGCAAACAGGGGCCAGCCCCAGCATTTT. Protein sequence: CASSSANRGQPQHF.

The CDR3 coding sequence is TGTGCCTGGAGAAAATCCCTCTACGAGCAGTACTTC. Its translation: CAWRKSLYEQYF. The chain carries TRBV30 and TRBJ2-7; D unclear. The V gene lost 3 bases and the J gene lost 3 bases, with 9 bases spanning the gap. CDR3 length: 12 amino acids. Germline assignment: CDR1 GTSNPN and CDR2 SVGIG (reference sequence).

This sequence joins TRBV9 and TRBJ2-2; D is possibly TRBD1 (6 bases). This CDR3 is 16 amino acids long. V dropped 3 bases and J dropped 1 base, with 13 bases sitting between them. The germline V gene has CDR1 SGDLS and CDR2 YYNGEE. CDR3: CASSGSGHQNTGELFF. For the CDR3, the DNA is TGTGCCAGCAGCGGCTCGGGACACCAGAACACCGGGGAGCTGTTTTTT.

This rearrangement joins TRBV3-1 (or the pseudogene TRBV3-2) to TRBJ2-5, with D possibly TRBD1 on 6 matching bases. CDR3 length: 13 residues. V was pared by 0 bases and J by 9 bases, with 11 bases between. CDR1 is LGHDT and CDR2 is YNNKEL in the germline V gene (reference sequence). CDR3: CASSQDGAGAQYF. CDR3 DNA sequence: TGTGCCAGCAGCCAAGATGGGGCAGGGGCCCAGTACTTC.

The table lists this clone with a count of one. The chain couples TRBV18 to TRBJ2-7; 12 bases map to TRBD2. Germline values: CDR1 KGHSH, CDR2 LQKENI. The J segment lost 3 bases and the V segment lost 4 bases, leaving 1 base of the junction unmatched. CDR3 length: 14 amino acids. The CDR3: CASSQTSGSYEQYF. Written as DNA, the CDR3 is TGTGCCAGCTCACAGACTAGCGGGAGCTACGAGCAGTACTTC.

The chain uses TRBV6-5 and TRBJ2-5; a possible D gene is TRBD2 (5 bases). The CDR3 totals 14 residues. Germline lookup yields CDR1 MNHEY and CDR2 SVGAGI. V was clipped by 0 bases and J by 4 bases, with 9 bases between them. The CDR3 sequence is CASSYSDLGETQYF. In DNA, the CDR3 is TGTGCCAGCAGTTACTCGGACTTAGGAGAGACCCAGTACTTC.

The chain combines TRBV2 with TRBJ1-1; D call uncertain. The germline V gene encodes CDR1 SNHLY and CDR2 FYNNEI. CDR3 length equals 15 residues. Trimming took 2 bases from V and 3 from J, leaving 13 bases between them. This CDR3 reads CASSERPGSHTEAFF. DNA of the CDR3: TGTGCCAGCAGTGAACGGCCAGGCAGTCACACTGAAGCTTTCTTT. Combining the CDR3 with reference TRBV2 and TRBJ1-1 gives the whole variable domain EPEVTQTPSHQVTQMGQEVILRCVPISNHLYFYWYRQILGQKVEFLVSFYNNEISEKSEIFDDQFSVERPDGSNFTLKIRSTKLEDSAMYFCASSERPGSHTEAFFGQGTRLTVV.

The J gene is TRBJ1-4, the V gene TRBV2; no clear D. The germline CDR1 and CDR2 sequences are SNHLY and FYNNEI. The CDR3 runs 12 residues. V was cut by 7 bases and J by 8 bases, with 11 bases left in between. CDR3 nucleotides: TGTGCCAGCACGGCGAGCGTCGAAAAACTGTTTTTT. It yields the protein CASTASVEKLFF.

This chain joins TRBV7-2 and TRBJ1-1; possible D gene TRBD1, 5 bases. This CDR3 spans 16 amino acids. Trimming took off 3 bases at V and 1 base at J, with 15 bases between the two ends. From germline, CDR1 is SGHTA and CDR2 FQGNSA. In DNA, the CDR3 is TGTGCCAGCAGCTTCAAGATTCCCAGGGCGAACACTGAAGCTTTCTTT. It yields the protein CASSFKIPRANTEAFF.

The chain recombines TRBV10-2 with TRBJ2-7, with a tentative D call TRBD2 (5 bases). The germline V gene encodes CDR1 WSHSY and CDR2 SAAADI. The CDR3 runs 12 residues. With 3 bases removed from V and 3 bases from J, the gap between germline ends came to 6 bases. CDR3 loop: CASSEGSYEQYF. Written as DNA, the CDR3 is TGCGCCAGCAGTGAAGGGAGCTACGAGCAGTACTTC.

J is TRBJ2-2 and V is TRBV7-6; D is unclear. This CDR3 region has 15 residues. Trimming shortened V by 2 bases and J by 0 bases, and 7 bases separated the two germline ends. Germline V gene lookup returns CDR1 SGHVS and CDR2 FNYEAQ. The CDR3 protein is CASSLQTTNTGELFF. In DNA, the CDR3 is TGTGCCAGCAGCTTACAGACAACGAACACCGGGGAGCTGTTTTTT.

The chain employs TRBV7-3 and TRBJ2-5; TRBD2 matches at 14 bases. V was pared by 5 bases and J by 1 base, with 3 bases of the junction left unmatched. This CDR3 region has 16 residues. The germline V gene has CDR1 SGHTA and CDR2 FQGTGA. CDR3 bases: TGTGCCAGCAGCCCTGGACTAGCGGGGGGCCAAGAGACCCAGTACTTC. Protein: CASSPGLAGGQETQYF.

The J gene is TRBJ2-3, the V gene TRBV6-5; the match to TRBD2 covers 8 bases. The germline CDR1 and CDR2 sequences are MNHEY and SVGAGI. This CDR3 spans 15 amino acids. Trimming cost V 6 bases and J 3 bases; bases outside gene matches: 8. CDR3 DNA sequence: TGTGCCAGCAGCCACGGGGGGGCCGGGACAGATACGCAGTATTTT. Translating it yields CASSHGGAGTDTQYF.

The chain couples TRBV7-9 to TRBJ2-3, with D possibly TRBD1 on 7 matching bases. Germline assignment: CDR1 SEHNR and CDR2 FQNEAQ (reference sequence). There are 17 residues in the CDR3. V was shortened by 5 bases and J by 2 bases, with 20 bases between the two germline ends. DNA for the CDR3: TGTGCCAGCAGCCTGCTTGGCAGGGGGGCGGACACAGATACGCAGTATTTT. As protein: CASSLLGRGADTDTQYF.

V is TRBV10-3 and J is TRBJ1-3; TRBD1 is a possible D gene (5 bases). CDR1 ENHRY and CDR2 SYGVKD come from the germline V gene. V lost 8 bases and J 4 bases, leaving 9 bases between the germline ends. This CDR3 has 12 amino acids. CDR3 amino acids: CAIGGAGNTIYF. The CDR3 nucleotides are TGTGCCATCGGAGGGGCGGGAAACACCATATATTTT.

The chain combines TRBV19 with TRBJ2-7; possible D gene TRBD1, 6 bases. There are 16 residues in the CDR3. Germline loops: CDR1 LNHDA, CDR2 SQIVND (reference sequence). The V gene lost 0 bases and the J gene lost 4 bases, with 16 bases spanning the gap. The CDR3 DNA follows: TGTGCCAGTAGTATAGATCACCCCGGACAGACGTACGAGCAGTACTTC. This sequence encodes CASSIDHPGQTYEQYF.

The chain couples TRBV12-3 or TRBV12-4 to TRBJ1-5; D is unclear. The V gene lost 7 bases and the J gene lost 5 bases, with 12 bases spanning the gap. The CDR3 loop spans 13 amino acids. The CDR3 is CASTTDGDQPQHF. The CDR3 DNA sequence: TGTGCCAGCACCACGGACGGGGATCAGCCCCAGCATTTT.